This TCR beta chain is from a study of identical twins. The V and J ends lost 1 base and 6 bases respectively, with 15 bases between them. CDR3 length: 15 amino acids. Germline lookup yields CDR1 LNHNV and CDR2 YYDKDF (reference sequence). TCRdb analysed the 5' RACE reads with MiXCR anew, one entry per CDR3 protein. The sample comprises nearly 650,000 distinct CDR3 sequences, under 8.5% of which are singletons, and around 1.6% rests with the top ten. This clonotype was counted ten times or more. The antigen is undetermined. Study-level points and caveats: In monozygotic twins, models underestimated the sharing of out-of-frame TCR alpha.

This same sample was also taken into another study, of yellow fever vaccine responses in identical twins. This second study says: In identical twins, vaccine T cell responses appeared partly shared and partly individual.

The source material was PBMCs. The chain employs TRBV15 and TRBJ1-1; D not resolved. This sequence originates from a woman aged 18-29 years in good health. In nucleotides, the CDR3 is TGTGCCACCAGCAGAGTGGACCTCCCTAGGCCTGAAGCTTTCTTT. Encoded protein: CATSRVDLPRPEAFF.